A selection of T cell receptor beta chains follows, all from one sample in a study of T cell responses to AZD1222 COVID-19 vaccine. Measured with immunoSEQ multiplex PCR; TCRdb has only the in-frame clones, and not every one. The data hold 110,000 to 150,000 clones, with just over 90% observed a single time. The sample here was peripheral blood, taken on day 0 of AZD1222 vaccination. The receptors derive from an adult in good health. CDR3s include the opening cysteine and the closing phenylalanine or tryptophan. D genes are given only for firm matches. For some rows the clone size is stated as once, few or many, or as a class when expanded; others skip it.

length	V	D	size	J	DNA	CDR3
14	TRBV2	TRBD2	few	TRBJ2-2	TGTGCCAGGACTAGCGGGGTTCACGCCGGGGAGCTGTTTTTT	CARTSGVHAGELFF
14	TRBV6-2/TRBV6-3	TRBD1	-	TRBJ2-7	TGTGCCAGCAGTCGGACAGGGGGGCCCTACGAGCAGTACTTC	CASSRTGGPYEQYF
14	TRBV10-3	-	-	TRBJ1-2	TGTGCCATCAGTGAGTCGATAGTTAACTATGGCTACACCTTC	CAISESIVNYGYTF
13	TRBV6-6	TRBD2	once	TRBJ2-7	TGTGCCAGCAGTTACCGGGACTACGACGAGCAGTACTTC	CASSYRDYDEQYF
14	TRBV3-1/TRBV3-2	-	once	TRBJ1-6	TGTGCCAGCAGTTTCACCGTAGGGAACTCACCCCTCCACTTT	CASSFTVGNSPLHF
15	TRBV3-1/TRBV3-2	TRBD2	-	TRBJ2-3	TGTGCCAGCAGTTGGAGCGGGGCTAACACAGATACGCAGTATTTT	CASSWSGANTDTQYF
13	TRBV5-1	-	-	TRBJ1-1	TGCGCCAGCAGCTTGGTTGGGGTCACTGAAGCTTTCTTT	CASSLVGVTEAFF
13	TRBV18	-	-	TRBJ1-1	TGTGCCAGCTCGGAACAGCCGAACACTGAAGCTTTCTTT	CASSEQPNTEAFF
14	TRBV27	TRBD1	-	TRBJ1-4	TGTGCCAGCAGTTTTAGAGGGGGCTTTGAAAAACTGTTTTTT	CASSFRGGFEKLFF
13	TRBV28	-	-	TRBJ1-2	TGTGCCAGCAGTCCACAAACCCCCAATGGCTACACCTTC	CASSPQTPNGYTF
19	TRBV10-1	TRBD2	-	TRBJ2-7	TGCGCCAGCAGTGAGCTAACTAGCGGGGGGCGCCCAAGCTCCTACGAGCAGTACTTC	CASSELTSGGRPSSYEQYF
17	TRBV9	TRBD1	-	TRBJ1-4	TGTGCCAGCAGCGCTGGGACAGGGGGCGTCCCTTGGGAAAAACTGTTTTTT	CASSAGTGGVPWEKLFF
16	TRBV9	TRBD1	-	TRBJ1-3	TGTGCCAGCAGCCTGGGACAGTTCAGCTCTGGAAACACCATATATTTT	CASSLGQFSSGNTIYF
15	TRBV9	TRBD1	-	TRBJ1-2	TGTGCCAGCAGCACCTGGGACAGGGTCGACTATGGCTACACCTTC	CASSTWDRVDYGYTF
13	TRBV12-3/TRBV12-4	-	-	TRBJ2-5	TGTGCCAGCAGGACCGCAGGGGGGGAGACCCAGTACTTC	CASRTAGGETQYF
11	TRBV20-1	-	-	TRBJ1-1	TGCAGTGCTAGTGGAAGTTCTGAAGCTTTCTTT	CSASGSSEAFF
14	TRBV19	TRBD2	-	TRBJ2-1	TGTGCCAGTAACCCAGCGGGGGGCTATAATGAGCAGTTCTTC	CASNPAGGYNEQFF
11	TRBV12-3/TRBV12-4	-	-	TRBJ1-6	TGTGCCAGCAGTTTTAGTTCACCCCTCCACTTT	CASSFSSPLHF
14	TRBV4-1	-	-	TRBJ1-1	TGCGCCAGCAGCCGGGTAGGGGCGAGCACTGAAGCTTTCTTT	CASSRVGASTEAFF
13	TRBV2	-	-	TRBJ1-1	TGTGCCAGCAAAATCTCGAGTCACACTGAAGCTTTCTTT	CASKISSHTEAFF
13	TRBV2	-	-	TRBJ1-1	TGTGCCAGCAGTGAAGCTGTGAACACTGAAGCTTTCTTT	CASSEAVNTEAFF
16	TRBV5-1	-	-	TRBJ2-6	TGCGCCAGCAATCAGGGGGGTAGCTCTGGGGCCAACGTCCTGACTTTC	CASNQGGSSGANVLTF